This T cell receptor (beta chain) was obtained from a study of Graves' ophthalmopathy and Graves' hyperthyroidism. Exclusion criteria comprised other autoimmune diseases, uncontrolled infections, pregnancy or lactation in patients. The PBMC fraction was derived from about 9.2 ml of fresh peripheral blood. This clonotype was seen ten or more times. Amplification of the TCR beta CDR3 regions used RNA transcripts (as template). HTBI primers served in a first-round RT-PCR, which a second-round multiplex PCR followed. A single record per CDR3 protein comes from TCRdb applying MiXCR to the multiplex PCR reads. Counted here are under 200,000 distinct CDR3 sequences, less than 45% occurring once; the ten biggest clones make up approximately 5.5%. CDR1 SGHVS and CDR2 FNYEAQ come from the germline V gene. Germline trimming cut 4 bases from V and 2 bases from J; bases unmatched to any gene: 6. This CDR3 contains 16 residues.

The sample was peripheral blood. The sequence came from a woman between 40 and 55 years old with Graves' ophthalmopathy. The chain links TRBV7-6 to TRBJ2-2; 8 bases align to TRBD1. The CDR3: CASSSQTGANTGELFF. The CDR3 DNA follows: TGTGCCAGCAGCTCCCAGACAGGGGCTAACACCGGGGAGCTGTTTTTT.